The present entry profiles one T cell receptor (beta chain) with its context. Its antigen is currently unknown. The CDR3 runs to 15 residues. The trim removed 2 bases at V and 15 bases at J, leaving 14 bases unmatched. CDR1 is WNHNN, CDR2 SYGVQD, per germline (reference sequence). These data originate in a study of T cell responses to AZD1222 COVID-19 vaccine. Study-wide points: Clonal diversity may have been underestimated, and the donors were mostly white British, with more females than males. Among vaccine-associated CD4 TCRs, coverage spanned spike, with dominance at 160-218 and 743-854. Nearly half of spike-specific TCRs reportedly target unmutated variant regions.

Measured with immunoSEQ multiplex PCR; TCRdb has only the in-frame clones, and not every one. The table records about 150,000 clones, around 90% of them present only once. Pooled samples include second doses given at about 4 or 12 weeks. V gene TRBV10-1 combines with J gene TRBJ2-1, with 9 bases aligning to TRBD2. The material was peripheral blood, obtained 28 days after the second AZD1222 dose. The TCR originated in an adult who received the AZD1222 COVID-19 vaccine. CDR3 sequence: CASSENSGGPSSRFF. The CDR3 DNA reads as TGCGCCAGCAGTGAGAATAGCGGGGGTCCCAGTAGTCGGTTCTTC.